This paragraph reports one T cell receptor beta chain. Its antigen remains unknown. CDR3 size: 15 residues. Germline CDR1 is SNHLY and CDR2 is FYNNEI. This sample was taken from a study of T cells in Graves' hyperthyroidism and ophthalmopathy. Whole-study results and caveats: Clonotypes that were expanded in thyroid above 0.001 mostly appeared in blood too. Stable hyperthyroidism was separated from ophthalmopathy by a model based on 13 V-J features.

TCR beta CDR3 sequences were amplified from RNA transcripts. The HTBI primer set drove a first-round RT-PCR of the TCR CDR3. TCRdb processed the multiplex PCR reads anew with MiXCR; each CDR3 protein has one entry. The table includes 540,000 or so distinct CDR3 sequences, about 45% detected once. The sequence came from an adult woman with Graves' disease, either hyperthyroidism or ophthalmopathy (not recorded which). The chain employs TRBV2 and TRBJ1-2; tentative D call: TRBD1 (5 bases). Sample: peripheral blood or thyroid tissue (not recorded which). In DNA, the CDR3 is TGTGCTAGAGGAGCTGGACACTACCTGGTCTATGGCTACACCTTC. Translating gives CARGAGHYLVYGYTF.